This T cell receptor beta chain was observed in a study of CD8+ T cells in alopecia areata. On the study more broadly: Severity in treated patients was scored by percentage of scalp area affected. Study-wide findings and caveats: Normal scalp had lower clonality than lesional scalp, with alopecia totalis/universalis lesions showing this most strongly.

The CDR3 is made up of 15 amino acids. The ends were cut back, 2 bases at V and 0 bases at J, with 11 bases in the middle. The germline V gene encodes CDR1 MDHEN and CDR2 SYDVKM. In its sample, this clone ranks as medium-sized. Its antigen is still unknown. Other DNA sequences in this sample translate to the same CDR3. RNA, once extracted, was reverse transcribed into cDNA for use as the sequencing template. The method was immunoSEQ multiplex PCR; TCRdb's version includes in-frame clones alone and lacks a portion of them. The sample lists roughly 210,000 clones, less than 45% seen once, with roughly 2.6% in the top ten. Treatment reported: oral pan-JAK inhibitor, 5-10 mg twice daily. Specimens obtained from alopecia areata patients comprised lesional scalp punch biopsies and peripheral blood. Sorted out of PBMCs were CD4+ T cells and CD8+ T cells.

The sample here was CD4+ T cells sorted from blood, taken at roughly week 38, from a patient treated with tofacitinib. The chain employs TRBV28 and TRBJ2-7; D remains ambiguous. The sequence came from a human donor with alopecia areata. The CDR3 reads CASSLSPRSSYEQYF. The CDR3 bases are TGTGCCAGCAGTTTAAGTCCTAGGAGCTCCTACGAGCAGTACTTC. Full variable domain (outside the CDR3, taken from reference TRBV28 and TRBJ2-7): DVKVTQSSRYLVKRTGEKVFLECVQDMDHENMFWYRQDPGLGLRLIYFSYDVKMKEKGDIPEGYSVSREKKERFSLILESASTNQTSMYLCASSLSPRSSYEQYFGPGTRLTVT.